This TCR beta chain appears in the sequencing data of a study of shared clonotypes between healthy human individuals. A deep-level run was used for the assay. The authors distributed each subset's genomic DNA evenly over several immunoSEQ plates. Assay used: immunoSEQ multiplex PCR; TCRdb lists only in-frame clones, some missing. The table lists about 1.1 million clones, 70% to 85% of them singletons, with 0.85% to 1% in the top ten. V lost 4 bases, J lost 8 bases, and 8 bases stayed unmatched. Per germline, CDR1 SGHTA and CDR2 FQGTGA. There are 14 residues in the CDR3. All of the donors resided in Nashville, Tennessee, and each was a Caucasian adult. A split of CD4+ cells into CD45RA+ naive and CD45RA-negative memory subsets was performed.

The chain joins TRBV7-3 to TRBJ2-1; 7 nucleotides match TRBD1. Sequences were obtained from memory CD4+ T cells from PBMCs. Subset indicated: CD45RA-negative fraction. The clonotype was recovered from a man aged 18 to 35 in good health. Some clones in this sample may be carry-over from other donors' samples. The CDR3 DNA reads as TGTGCCAGCAGCTCGACAGGGTTTCGGGATGAGCAGTTCTTC. It yields the protein CASSSTGFRDEQFF.